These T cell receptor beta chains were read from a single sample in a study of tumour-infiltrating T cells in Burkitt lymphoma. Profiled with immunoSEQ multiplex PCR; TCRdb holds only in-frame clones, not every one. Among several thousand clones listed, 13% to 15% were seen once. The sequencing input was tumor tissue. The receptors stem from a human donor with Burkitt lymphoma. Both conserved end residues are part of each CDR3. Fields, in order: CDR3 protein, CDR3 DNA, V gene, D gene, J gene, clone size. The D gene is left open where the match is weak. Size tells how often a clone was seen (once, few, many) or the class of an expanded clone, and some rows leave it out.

CASSSILAGEETQYF	TGTGCCAGCAGCTCGATCTTGGCAGGGGAAGAGACCCAGTACTTC	TRBV7-9	.	TRBJ2-5	.
CASSQDIPGLAGGHTSTDTQYF	TGTGCCAGCAGCCAAGATATCCCGGGACTAGCGGGGGGGCATACTAGCACAGATACGCAGTATTTT	TRBV4-2	TRBD2	TRBJ2-3	.
CASSKNTEAFF	TGTGCCAGCAGCAAAAACACTGAAGCTTTCTTT	TRBV21-1	.	TRBJ1-1	few
CASSLEGREAFF	TGTGCCAGCAGCTTAGAGGGACGTGAAGCTTTCTTT	TRBV7-9	.	TRBJ1-1	.
CASSPRLAPYGYTF	TGTGCCAGCAGCCCCCGTCTGGCTCCCTATGGCTACACCTTC	TRBV9	.	TRBJ1-2	.
CASSLSGGNPNEQFF	TGTGCCAGCAGCCTTAGCGGGGGGAATCCCAATGAGCAGTTCTTC	TRBV6-5	TRBD2	TRBJ2-1	.
CATQLPGQGRHEQYF	TGTGCCACTCAACTTCCGGGACAGGGTCGACACGAGCAGTACTTC	TRBV19	TRBD1	TRBJ2-7	.
CASSLGVGSYEQYF	TGTGCCAGCTCATTGGGAGTTGGGTCCTACGAGCAGTACTTC	TRBV18	.	TRBJ2-7	.
CASSLEVGGAYEQYF	TGTGCCAGCAGCTTAGAAGTGGGAGGCGCCTACGAGCAGTACTTC	TRBV11-2	.	TRBJ2-7	few
CASSLIASRRVGETQYF	TGTGCCAGCAGCTTAATCGCTAGCAGGAGGGTAGGAGAGACCCAGTACTTC	TRBV7-6	.	TRBJ2-5	.
CASSVRGGGNQPQHF	TGTGCCAGCAGCGTGAGGGGGGGAGGCAATCAGCCCCAGCATTTT	TRBV6-6	.	TRBJ1-5	.
CASSFLGRTYEQYF	TGCGCCAGCAGCTTTCTGGGGAGGACCTACGAGCAGTACTTC	TRBV5-1	.	TRBJ2-7	.
CASSLQETQYF	TGTGCCAGCAGCTTACAAGAGACCCAGTACTTC	TRBV7-6	.	TRBJ2-5	few
CAWTSGSSTDTQYF	TGTGCCTGGACTAGCGGGAGTAGCACAGATACGCAGTATTTT	TRBV30	TRBD2	TRBJ2-3	few
CASSGVENQPQHF	TGTGCCAGCTCAGGAGTCGAGAATCAGCCCCAGCATTTT	TRBV18	.	TRBJ1-5	few
CASSLNPSDSYEQYF	TGCGCCAGCAGCTTGAACCCTAGCGACTCCTACGAGCAGTACTTC	TRBV5-1	.	TRBJ2-7	few
CAIRPGNGNTIYF	TGTGCCATCCGGCCGGGGAATGGAAACACCATATATTTT	TRBV10-3	.	TRBJ1-3	few
CASRLLGVSNQPQHF	TGTGCCAGCAGGCTACTTGGGGTGAGCAATCAGCCCCAGCATTTT	TRBV6-1	.	TRBJ1-5	.
CASSKTSTGEKLFF	TGTGCCAGCAGCAAGACGAGCACTGGTGAAAAACTGTTTTTT	TRBV11-2	.	TRBJ1-4	few
CASSHGNTIYF	TGCGCCAGCAGCCACGGAAACACCATATATTTT	TRBV4-1	.	TRBJ1-3	.
CASSSVGDHAPYEQYF	TGTGCCAGCAGCTCGGTAGGGGATCACGCCCCCTACGAGCAGTACTTC	TRBV13	.	TRBJ2-7	.
CASQKSGDGELFF	TGTGCCAGTCAGAAATCAGGGGACGGGGAGCTGTTTTTT	TRBV19	.	TRBJ2-2	.
CASRPGTGSNQPQHF	TGTGCCAGCAGGCCCGGGACAGGTAGCAATCAGCCCCAGCATTTT	TRBV27	TRBD1	TRBJ1-5	few
CASSLVNDRGTF	TGTGCCAGCAGCTTGGTAAACGACAGGGGCACCTTC	TRBV5-6	TRBD1	TRBJ1-2	few
CASSQRGSQETQYF	TGTGCCAGCAGCCAAAGGGGGAGCCAAGAGACCCAGTACTTC	TRBV5-6	.	TRBJ2-5	few
CASSYLGTSYNEQFF	TGTGCCAGCAGTTACCTCGGGACCTCCTACAATGAGCAGTTCTTC	TRBV6-6	.	TRBJ2-1	.
CASKQFNTGNEKLFF	TGCGCCAGCAAACAATTCAATACCGGTAATGAAAAACTGTTTTTT	TRBV4-1	.	TRBJ1-4	.
CASSLAGGKGNEQFF	TGCGCCAGCAGCTTGGCAGGCGGTAAGGGCAATGAGCAGTTCTTC	TRBV5-1	.	TRBJ2-1	.
CASSPGQGALLQETQYF	TGTGCCAGCAGCCCGGGACAGGGGGCCCTCCTCCAAGAGACCCAGTACTTC	TRBV11-2	TRBD1	TRBJ2-5	.
CASRRPGSGANVLTF	TGTGCCAGCCGGAGGCCGGGGTCTGGGGCCAACGTCCTGACTTTC	TRBV6-5	.	TRBJ2-6	few
CASSPLAVSTNTQYF	TGTGCCAGCAGCCCACTAGCGGTTAGCACAAATACGCAGTATTTT	TRBV9	TRBD2	TRBJ2-3	few
CASSGGQGFNEQFF	TGCGCCAGCAGCGGGGGACAGGGTTTTAATGAGCAGTTCTTC	TRBV5-1	TRBD1	TRBJ2-1	few
CSVVYAHLSTDTQYF	TGCAGCGTTGTTTACGCCCACCTTAGCACAGATACGCAGTATTTT	TRBV29-1	.	TRBJ2-3	few
CASSVGGRTGELFF	TGTGCCAGCAGCGTAGGGGGTCGTACCGGGGAGCTGTTTTTT	TRBV9	.	TRBJ2-2	.
CASSVATGGSYNEQFF	TGTGCCAGCAGCGTAGCGACAGGGGGATCCTACAATGAGCAGTTCTTC	TRBV9	TRBD1	TRBJ2-1	.
CASSRNEQAEQYF	TGTGCCAGCAGTCGAAATGAGCAGGCCGAGCAGTACTTC	TRBV7-9	.	TRBJ2-7	.
CASSLDPAGTYGYTF	TGCGCCAGCAGCCTGGATCCAGCAGGGACCTATGGCTACACCTTC	TRBV5-1	.	TRBJ1-2	few
CSVHLGRYEQYF	TGCAGCGTTCATCTAGGACGATACGAGCAGTACTTC	TRBV29-1	.	TRBJ2-7	.
CASSLGASGDIQYF	TGTGCCAGCAGTCTGGGGGCAAGTGGAGACATTCAGTACTTC	TRBV6-1	.	TRBJ2-4	few